The clone carrying this TCR beta chain appeared many times. The CDR3 end is not reached by the read, which stops 3 residues before it; the germline J gene fills it in. The sample comes from a study of T cell clonality in common variable immunodeficiency. The CDR3 runs 17 residues. The germline V gene encodes CDR1 LGHNA and CDR2 YNFKEQ. Losses at the gene ends were 0 bases for V and 5 bases for J; bases not matched to a gene: 10. TCRdb's copy holds only in-frame clones and misses some; the assay was immunoSEQ multiplex PCR. The profile covers 50,000 to 65,000 clones, none occurring a single time. V and J are TRBV4-2 and TRBJ2-7, with 10 bases that match TRBD2. The specimen was peripheral blood mononuclear cells. The sequence was obtained from a person between 18 and 75 years old in good health. The CDR3 loop reads CASSQDPLAGEYNEQYF. The DNA read from the CDR3 is TGTGCCAGCAGCCAAGATCCCCTAGCGGGAGAATATAACGAG.